This T cell receptor (beta chain) originates from a study of T cell changes during pregnancy in multiple sclerosis. Only in-frame clones appear in the TCRdb table, and some are missing; sequencing was by immunoSEQ multiplex PCR. The data contain roughly 53,000 clones, under 95% of them singletons. V lost 5 bases and J 1 base, leaving 15 bases between the germline ends. This CDR3 contains 15 residues. CDR1 and CDR2 from the germline V gene are SGHKS and YYEKEE (reference sequence). The chain recombines TRBV5-5 with TRBJ1-1, with D maybe TRBD1 (5 bases). The sample in question was CD8+ T cells from peripheral blood mononuclear cells, obtained before pregnancy. The TCR originated in a female donor with multiple sclerosis, enrolled in a pregnancy study. CDR3 DNA: TGTGCCAGCAGTCAATCCCCGGGGGGGAACACTGAAGCTTTCTTT. Protein product: CASSQSPGGNTEAFF.